Listed below are T cell receptor beta chains from one sample, sequenced in a study of shared clonotypes between healthy human individuals. Using immunoSEQ multiplex PCR, the repertoire was profiled, and TCRdb retains in-frame clones only, with some absent. The repertoire holds 2 million to 2.5 million clones, roughly 92% seen once, with around 0.4% in the top ten. The sequencing input was naive CD4+ T cells from PBMCs. These TCRs come from a man between 18 and 29 years old in good health. Some clones in this sample may be carry-over from other donors' samples. Both conserved end residues are part of each CDR3. Fields, in order: D gene, clone size, J gene, V gene, CDR3 protein, CDR3 DNA. A D gene is named only where the DNA matches it firmly. The size field is filled for only some rows; it gives once, few, many or a size class.

D: -; size: -; J: TRBJ2-1; V: TRBV5-1; CDR3: CASSLVRDTQDEQFF; DNA: TGCGCCAGCAGCTTGGTGCGGGACACCCAAGATGAGCAGTTCTTC
D: -; size: -; J: TRBJ1-2; V: TRBV7-3; CDR3: CASSLGTPLGGYTF; DNA: TGTGCCAGCAGTCTGGGGACCCCCCTCGGCGGCTACACCTTC
D: -; size: -; J: TRBJ2-1; V: TRBV11-2; CDR3: CASRPLGGSGYNEQFF; DNA: TGTGCCAGCAGACCCTTGGGGGGATCAGGGTACAATGAGCAGTTCTTC
D: -; size: few; J: TRBJ1-4; V: TRBV7-9; CDR3: CASSLILRANEKLFF; DNA: TGTGCCAGCAGCCTCATCCTAAGGGCTAATGAAAAACTGTTTTTT
D: -; size: -; J: TRBJ2-3; V: TRBV5-1; CDR3: CASSLASWADTQYF; DNA: TGCGCCAGCAGCTTGGCCTCTTGGGCAGATACGCAGTATTTT
D: TRBD1; size: -; J: TRBJ1-2; V: TRBV6-1; CDR3: CASSEVIRRGLYGYTF; DNA: TGTGCCAGCAGTGAAGTAATCAGGAGGGGGCTCTATGGCTACACCTTC
D: TRBD1; size: -; J: TRBJ2-1; V: TRBV7-3; CDR3: CASSLRDSREQFF; DNA: TGTGCCAGCAGCTTAAGGGACAGCAGGGAGCAGTTCTTC
D: -; size: -; J: TRBJ2-1; V: TRBV6-5; CDR3: CASSYQGLVGNEQFF; DNA: TGTGCCAGCAGTTACCAGGGACTCGTGGGCAATGAGCAGTTCTTC
D: TRBD2; size: -; J: TRBJ2-5; V: TRBV6-6; CDR3: CASSGTRARETQYF; DNA: TGTGCCAGCAGTGGGACTAGGGCCCGGGAGACCCAGTACTTC
D: TRBD1; size: -; J: TRBJ2-1; V: TRBV18; CDR3: CASSATGVNYNEQFF; DNA: TGTGCCAGCTCAGCGACAGGGGTAAATTACAATGAGCAGTTCTTC
D: -; size: -; J: TRBJ2-5; V: TRBV29-1; CDR3: CSGYEGGETQYF; DNA: TGCAGCGGGTACGAGGGCGGAGAGACCCAGTACTTC
D: TRBD2; size: -; J: TRBJ2-7; V: TRBV5-3; CDR3: CARSLEGGGTSGSGEQYF; DNA: TGTGCCAGAAGCTTGGAGGGGGGCGGGACTAGCGGGAGCGGGGAGCAGTACTTC
D: -; size: -; J: TRBJ1-2; V: TRBV18; CDR3: CASSPLRGGEYGYTF; DNA: TGTGCCAGCTCACCACTCCGCGGAGGGGAATATGGCTACACCTTC
D: -; size: once; J: TRBJ2-5; V: TRBV28; CDR3: CASSPGSAPKTQYF; DNA: TGTGCCAGCAGTCCCGGGTCCGCCCCGAAGACCCAGTACTTC
D: TRBD1; size: -; J: TRBJ1-2; V: TRBV7-9; CDR3: CASRKPGQPNYGYTF; DNA: TGTGCCAGCAGAAAGCCGGGACAGCCTAACTATGGCTACACCTTC
D: -; size: -; J: TRBJ2-1; V: TRBV5-1; CDR3: CASKRAAYNEQFF; DNA: TGCGCCAGCAAGAGGGCGGCCTACAATGAGCAGTTCTTC
D: TRBD2; size: -; J: TRBJ2-7; V: TRBV19; CDR3: CASSSLAAPYEQYF; DNA: TGTGCCAGTAGTTCACTAGCGGCCCCCTACGAGCAGTACTTC
D: -; size: -; J: TRBJ1-1; V: TRBV28; CDR3: CASSTMKATEAFF; DNA: TGTGCCAGCAGTACCATGAAGGCGACTGAAGCTTTCTTT
D: TRBD2; size: -; J: TRBJ2-2; V: TRBV9; CDR3: CASSAGLARASTGELFF; DNA: TGTGCCAGCAGCGCCGGACTAGCGAGGGCTAGCACCGGGGAGCTGTTTTTT
D: -; size: -; J: TRBJ2-3; V: TRBV9; CDR3: CASSVVDRNTDTQYF; DNA: TGTGCCAGCAGCGTAGTCGACCGGAACACAGATACGCAGTATTTT
D: -; size: -; J: TRBJ1-5; V: TRBV7-9; CDR3: CASSLMSGQPQHF; DNA: TGTGCCAGCAGCTTGATGTCAGGACAGCCCCAGCATTTT
D: TRBD1; size: once; J: TRBJ2-7; V: TRBV11-2; CDR3: CASSPGTGGGKYF; DNA: TGTGCCAGCAGCCCCGGGACAGGGGGTGGGAAGTACTTC
D: -; size: -; J: TRBJ2-3; V: TRBV11-3; CDR3: CASSLAGGVDTQYF; DNA: TGTGCCAGCAGCTTAGCCGGAGGGGTGGATACGCAGTATTTT
D: TRBD1; size: -; J: TRBJ2-6; V: TRBV25-1; CDR3: CASSEFTGGGGGANVLTF; DNA: TGTGCCAGCAGTGAATTTACAGGGGGCGGAGGAGGGGCCAACGTCCTGACTTTC
D: TRBD1; size: -; J: TRBJ1-3; V: TRBV2; CDR3: CASSDRVPGNTIYF; DNA: TGTGCCAGCAGCGACAGGGTTCCCGGAAACACCATATATTTT
D: TRBD2; size: -; J: TRBJ2-1; V: TRBV11-2; CDR3: CASSQTGTSGRAKDEQFF; DNA: TGTGCCAGCAGCCAAACCGGGACTAGCGGGAGGGCTAAGGATGAGCAGTTCTTC
D: -; size: -; J: TRBJ2-7; V: TRBV5-1; CDR3: CASSSDFGVEQYF; DNA: TGCGCCAGCAGCTCGGATTTTGGCGTTGAGCAGTACTTC
D: -; size: -; J: TRBJ2-1; V: TRBV5-1; CDR3: CASSLDAGGNEQFF; DNA: TGCGCCAGCAGCTTGGATGCCGGGGGCAATGAGCAGTTCTTC
D: -; size: -; J: TRBJ1-3; V: TRBV6-5; CDR3: CASSYSAGASGNTIYF; DNA: TGTGCCAGCAGTTACTCTGCGGGTGCAAGTGGAAACACCATATATTTT
D: TRBD2; size: -; J: TRBJ2-5; V: TRBV7-9; CDR3: CASSYMPGTSSETQYF; DNA: TGTGCCAGCAGCTATATGCCCGGGACTAGCTCAGAGACCCAGTACTTC
D: -; size: -; J: TRBJ1-1; V: TRBV10-2; CDR3: CASSFRTENTEAFF; DNA: TGCGCCAGCAGTTTTAGGACAGAGAACACTGAAGCTTTCTTT
D: TRBD1; size: -; J: TRBJ2-4; V: TRBV7-9; CDR3: CASSRTGEYIQYF; DNA: TGTGCCAGCAGTCGGACAGGGGAGTACATTCAGTACTTC
D: TRBD1; size: -; J: TRBJ1-2; V: TRBV5-1; CDR3: CASSLFSGGARGYTF; DNA: TGCGCCAGCAGCTTGTTTTCAGGGGGCGCGAGGGGCTACACCTTC
D: -; size: -; J: TRBJ1-1; V: TRBV28; CDR3: CASTGNMNTEAFF; DNA: TGTGCCAGCACCGGAAACATGAACACTGAAGCTTTCTTT
D: -; size: few; J: TRBJ2-7; V: TRBV18; CDR3: CASSPIGPYEQYF; DNA: TGTGCCAGCTCACCAATAGGTCCCTACGAGCAGTACTTC
D: -; size: -; J: TRBJ1-4; V: TRBV5-1; CDR3: CASRETANEKLFF; DNA: TGCGCCAGCAGAGAGACGGCTAATGAAAAACTGTTTTTT
D: -; size: -; J: TRBJ1-1; V: TRBV28; CDR3: CASGYTGTEAFF; DNA: TGTGCCAGCGGGTATACAGGGACTGAAGCTTTCTTT
D: -; size: once; J: TRBJ2-5; V: TRBV5-1; CDR3: CASSLEGAGAETQYF; DNA: TGCGCCAGCAGCTTAGAGGGGGCGGGAGCAGAGACCCAGTACTTC
D: TRBD1; size: -; J: TRBJ1-2; V: TRBV6-5; CDR3: CASSLRQGYGYTF; DNA: TGTGCCAGCAGTCTTAGACAGGGCTATGGCTACACCTTC
D: -; size: -; J: TRBJ2-7; V: TRBV5-1; CDR3: CASSPQAEGEGMEQYF; DNA: TGCGCCAGCAGCCCACAGGCCGAGGGGGAAGGGATGGAGCAGTACTTC
D: -; size: -; J: TRBJ1-1; V: TRBV4-2; CDR3: CASSQGPYTEAFF; DNA: TGTGCCAGCAGCCAAGGTCCCTACACTGAAGCTTTCTTT
D: -; size: once; J: TRBJ2-7; V: TRBV11-2; CDR3: CASSLRPLGLVGYEQYF; DNA: TGTGCCAGCAGCTTAAGGCCACTCGGGCTCGTGGGGTACGAGCAGTACTTC
D: -; size: -; J: TRBJ2-7; V: TRBV7-2; CDR3: CASSLAGDFYEQYF; DNA: TGTGCCAGCAGCCTGGCAGGAGATTTCTACGAGCAGTACTTC
D: -; size: once; J: TRBJ2-7; V: TRBV27; CDR3: CASSLRMEAYEQYF; DNA: TGTGCCAGCAGTTTAAGGATGGAGGCCTACGAGCAGTACTTC
D: -; size: few; J: TRBJ1-1; V: TRBV28; CDR3: CASSVLGETEAFF; DNA: TGTGCCAGCAGCGTCCTAGGAGAGACTGAAGCTTTCTTT
D: -; size: -; J: TRBJ2-1; V: TRBV18; CDR3: CASSPPGPRVWNEQFF; DNA: TGTGCCAGCTCACCACCGGGCCCCAGGGTGTGGAATGAGCAGTTCTTC
D: -; size: -; J: TRBJ1-1; V: TRBV7-3; CDR3: CASSPWSRDRGEAFF; DNA: TGTGCCAGCAGCCCCTGGTCCCGGGACCGGGGCGAAGCTTTCTTT
D: -; size: -; J: TRBJ1-2; V: TRBV5-6; CDR3: CASSLAQENYGYTF; DNA: TGTGCCAGCAGCTTGGCACAGGAGAACTATGGCTACACCTTC
D: -; size: -; J: TRBJ2-1; V: TRBV27; CDR3: CASSFPQGRTLHEQFF; DNA: TGTGCCAGCAGTTTCCCTCAGGGGCGTACCCTACATGAGCAGTTCTTC
D: TRBD2; size: -; J: TRBJ2-7; V: TRBV2; CDR3: CASRREVHEQYF; DNA: TGTGCCAGCAGGCGGGAGGTACACGAGCAGTACTTC
D: -; size: -; J: TRBJ1-1; V: TRBV28; CDR3: CASSHQRSSQGREMNTEAFF; DNA: TGTGCCAGCAGTCACCAAAGGAGCAGTCAGGGGCGCGAAATGAACACTGAAGCTTTCTTT
D: TRBD2; size: -; J: TRBJ2-1; V: TRBV7-3; CDR3: CASSRGLIYNEQFF; DNA: TGTGCCAGCAGCCGGGGACTAATATACAATGAGCAGTTCTTC
D: -; size: -; J: TRBJ1-1; V: TRBV7-3; CDR3: CASSTGNTEAFF; DNA: TGTGCCAGCTCGACGGGTAACACTGAAGCTTTCTTT
D: TRBD1; size: -; J: TRBJ1-6; V: TRBV5-6; CDR3: CASRGGTAWGDSPLHF; DNA: TGTGCCAGCAGAGGAGGGACAGCCTGGGGGGATTCACCCCTCCACTTT
D: TRBD2; size: -; J: TRBJ2-1; V: TRBV5-5; CDR3: CASSSRTSGRSSSYNEQFF; DNA: TGTGCCAGCAGCTCCAGGACTAGCGGGAGGTCGAGCTCCTACAATGAGCAGTTCTTC
D: -; size: -; J: TRBJ2-7; V: TRBV29-1; CDR3: CSVGVGYYEQYF; DNA: TGCAGCGTTGGAGTAGGGTACTACGAGCAGTACTTC
D: -; size: -; J: TRBJ2-7; V: TRBV7-9; CDR3: CASSLQGEDEQYF; DNA: TGTGCCAGCAGCTTACAGGGGGAGGACGAGCAGTACTTC
D: TRBD1; size: -; J: TRBJ2-7; V: TRBV27; CDR3: CASSLMGRTGRYEQYF; DNA: TGTGCCAGCAGTTTAATGGGCCGGACAGGGCGGTACGAGCAGTACTTC
D: -; size: -; J: TRBJ2-3; V: TRBV5-1; CDR3: CASSLALLGGTDTQYF; DNA: TGCGCCAGCAGCTTGGCTCTCCTGGGGGGCACAGATACGCAGTATTTT
D: -; size: -; J: TRBJ1-1; V: TRBV6-5; CDR3: CASTPTGRVAEAFF; DNA: TGTGCCAGCACTCCCACGGGGAGGGTGGCGGAAGCTTTCTTT